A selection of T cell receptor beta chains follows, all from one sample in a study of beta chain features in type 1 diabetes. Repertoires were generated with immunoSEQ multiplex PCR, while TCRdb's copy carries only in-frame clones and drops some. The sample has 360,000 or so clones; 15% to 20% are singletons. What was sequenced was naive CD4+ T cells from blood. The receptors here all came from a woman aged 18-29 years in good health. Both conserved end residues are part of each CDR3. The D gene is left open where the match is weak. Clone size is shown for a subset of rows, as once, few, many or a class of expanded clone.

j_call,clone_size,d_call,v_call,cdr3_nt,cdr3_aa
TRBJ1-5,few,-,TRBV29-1,TGCAGCGTTGTACAGGGCCTGAATCAGCCCCAGCATTTT,CSVVQGLNQPQHF
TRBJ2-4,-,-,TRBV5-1,TGCGCCAGCAGCCCCTCGCGGGGATCAAAAAACATTCAGTACTTC,CASSPSRGSKNIQYF
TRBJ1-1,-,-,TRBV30,TGTGCCTGGATCGGACGGGGGAACACTGAAGCTTTCTTT,CAWIGRGNTEAFF
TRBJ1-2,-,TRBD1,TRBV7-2,TGTGCCAGCAGCGTGCGGACAGGGGGCGTTCTGGGCTATGGCTACACCTTC,CASSVRTGGVLGYGYTF
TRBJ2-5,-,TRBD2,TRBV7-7,TGTGCTAGCAGCTTGGGGACTAGCGGGAGTGTGGAGACCCAGTACTTC,CASSLGTSGSVETQYF
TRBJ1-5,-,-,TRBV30,TGTGCCTGGAGTGTAGGGGTTTATCAGCCCCAGCATTTT,CAWSVGVYQPQHF
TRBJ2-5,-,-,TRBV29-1,TGCAGCGCGCACAGGGTTCCGGAGACCCAGTACTTC,CSAHRVPETQYF
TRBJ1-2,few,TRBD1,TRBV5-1,TGCGCCAGCAGCTACGAGACAGGGAATGGCTACACCTTC,CASSYETGNGYTF
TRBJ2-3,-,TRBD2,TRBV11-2,TGTGCCAGCAGCGCCCTAGCGGGAGGGACCACAGATACGCAGTATTTT,CASSALAGGTTDTQYF
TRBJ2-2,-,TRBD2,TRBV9,TGTGCCAGCAGCCGACTAGCGGGGACCGGGGAGCTGTTTTTT,CASSRLAGTGELFF
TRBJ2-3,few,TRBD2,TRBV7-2,TGTGCCAGCAGCTTAATCGGACTAGCGGGAGTCCCAGATACGCAGTATTTT,CASSLIGLAGVPDTQYF
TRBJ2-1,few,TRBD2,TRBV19,TGTGCCAGTAGTATGAGCGGACTAGCGGGGGGGCGAGAGCAGTTCTTC,CASSMSGLAGGREQFF
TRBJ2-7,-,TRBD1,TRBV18,TGTGCCAGCTCAAGAGGGGGCCCGACCTACGAGCAGTACTTC,CASSRGGPTYEQYF
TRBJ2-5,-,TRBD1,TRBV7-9,TGTGCCAGCAGCCGACAGGGGGCCGGGGAGGAGACCCAGTACTTC,CASSRQGAGEETQYF
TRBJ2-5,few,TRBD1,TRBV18,TGTGCCAGCTCGCCACTTGACAGGGGAGGACAAGAGACCCAGTACTTC,CASSPLDRGGQETQYF
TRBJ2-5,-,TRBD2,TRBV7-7,TGTGCTAGCAGCCCCGGGCTAGCGGGGGGCCAAGAGACCCAGTACTTC,CASSPGLAGGQETQYF
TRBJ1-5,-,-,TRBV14,TGTGCCAGCAGCCAACTGGGGGGGAATCAGCCCCAGCATTTT,CASSQLGGNQPQHF
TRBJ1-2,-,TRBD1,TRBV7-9,TGTGCCAGCAGCTTGACAGGGTATGGCTACACCTTC,CASSLTGYGYTF
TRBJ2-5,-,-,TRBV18,TGTGCCAGCTCACCACGGAGGGTACAAGAGACCCAGTACTTC,CASSPRRVQETQYF
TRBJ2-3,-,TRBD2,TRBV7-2,TGTGCCAGCAGCTTGCAAGCGGGGGACACAGATACGCAGTATTTT,CASSLQAGDTDTQYF
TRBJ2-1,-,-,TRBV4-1,TGCGCCAGCAGCCAAGGGTACGTGGGCCAGTCCTACAATGAGCAGTTCTTC,CASSQGYVGQSYNEQFF
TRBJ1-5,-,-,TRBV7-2,TGTGCCAGCAGCTTAGTCTCCAGGATCCAGCATTTT,CASSLVSRIQHF
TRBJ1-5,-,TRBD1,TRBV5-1,TGCGCCAGCAGCAACGGGACAGGGCCCCAGCCCCAGCATTTT,CASSNGTGPQPQHF
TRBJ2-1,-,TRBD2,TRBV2,TGTGCCAGCAGTGATGCCGGGACTAGCGGGGGGAGAAACAATGAGCAGTTCTTC,CASSDAGTSGGRNNEQFF
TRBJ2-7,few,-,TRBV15,TGTGCCACCAGCAGAGTTACAGGGTCTTCCTACGAGCAGTACTTC,CATSRVTGSSYEQYF
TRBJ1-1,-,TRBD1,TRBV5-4,TGTGCCAGCAGCTACGACAGGGGGATCACTGAAGCTTTCTTT,CASSYDRGITEAFF
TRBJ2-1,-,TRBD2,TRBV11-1,TGTGCCAGCAGCTTGGGACTAGCGGGCCACAATGAGCAGTTCTTC,CASSLGLAGHNEQFF
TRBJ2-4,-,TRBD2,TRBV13,TGTGCCAGCAGCTCCGACGGGAGGGGGAGAAACATTCAGTACTTC,CASSSDGRGRNIQYF
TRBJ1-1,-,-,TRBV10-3,TGTGCCATCAGTAAGATAGGGGATAACACTGAAGCTTTCTTT,CAISKIGDNTEAFF
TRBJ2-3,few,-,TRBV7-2,TGTGCCAGCAGCTTAGAACCTAGCGATGATACGCAGTATTTT,CASSLEPSDDTQYF
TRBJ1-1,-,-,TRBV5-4,TGCGCCAGCAGCTCAGGGAATGAAGCTTTCTTT,CASSSGNEAFF
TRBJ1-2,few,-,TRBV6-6,TGTGCCAGCAGCCCACATGAGGTCTACACCTTC,CASSPHEVYTF
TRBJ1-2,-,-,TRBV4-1,TGCGCCAGCAGCCAAGTTCCTACAGGGTCATATGGCTACACCTTC,CASSQVPTGSYGYTF
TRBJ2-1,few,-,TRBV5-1,TGCGCCAGCAGCTTGGCAGGGCACAATGAGCAGTTCTTC,CASSLAGHNEQFF
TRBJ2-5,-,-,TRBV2,TGTGCCAGCGCGGGGCGGGCGAGGGAGACCCAGTACTTC,CASAGRARETQYF
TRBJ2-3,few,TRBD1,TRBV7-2,TGTGCCAGCAGCCGTTCCGGGACAGGGGTCCCAGATACGCAGTATTTT,CASSRSGTGVPDTQYF
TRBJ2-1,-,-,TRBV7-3,TGTGCCAGCAGCTTAAGAGCGGTGACCGGAAATGAGCAGTTCTTC,CASSLRAVTGNEQFF
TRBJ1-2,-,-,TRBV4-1,TGCGCCAGCAGCTATTTTCGACAGATGAACTATGGCTACACCTTC,CASSYFRQMNYGYTF
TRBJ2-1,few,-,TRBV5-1,TGCGCCAGCAAAGCAATCCCAGCTAGCAAAGGCGATGAGCAGTTCTTC,CASKAIPASKGDEQFF
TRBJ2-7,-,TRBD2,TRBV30,TGTGCCTGGAGCGGGACTAGCGGGAGGAACACCTACGAGCAGTACTTC,CAWSGTSGRNTYEQYF
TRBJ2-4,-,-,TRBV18,TGTGCCAGCTCACCAGAGGTCGGTAAAAACATTCAGTACTTC,CASSPEVGKNIQYF
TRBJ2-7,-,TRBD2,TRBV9,TGTGCCAGCAGCGTGCTCGGACTAGCGGGACCCTACGAGCAGTACTTC,CASSVLGLAGPYEQYF
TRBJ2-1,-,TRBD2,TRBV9,TGTGCCAGCAGCGTAGGTGCGGGAGTTACCAATGAGCAGTTCTTC,CASSVGAGVTNEQFF
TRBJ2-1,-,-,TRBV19,TGTGCCAGTAGGAGGTCCGCGGGGGACACCTACAATGAGCAGTTCTTC,CASRRSAGDTYNEQFF
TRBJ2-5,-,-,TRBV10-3,TGTGCCATCAGTGAGTCTAGCCCCCCGCGGGAGACCCAGTACTTC,CAISESSPPRETQYF
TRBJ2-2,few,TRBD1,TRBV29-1,TGCAGCGTCGACAGGGGGCACACCGGGGAGCTGTTTTTT,CSVDRGHTGELFF
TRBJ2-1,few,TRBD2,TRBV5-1,TGCGCCAGCAGCTTGGAGGCGGGAGGAGGCTACAATGAGCAGTTCTTC,CASSLEAGGGYNEQFF
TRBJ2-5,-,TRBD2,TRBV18,TGTGCCAGCTCACCAAATTCGGGAGGCCGCGGGGAGACCCAGTACTTC,CASSPNSGGRGETQYF
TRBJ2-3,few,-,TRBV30,TGTGCCTGGAGCAGGGGGGAGTCAGATACGCAGTATTTT,CAWSRGESDTQYF